Listed below are T cell receptor beta chains from one sample, sequenced in a study of shared clonotypes between healthy human individuals. The table came from immunoSEQ multiplex PCR; TCRdb's copy has only in-frame clones and leaves some out. The table shows a few hundred thousand clones, with about 95% occurring only once. The sequenced material came from naive CD8+ T cells sorted from blood. Every receptor here comes from a woman aged 25 to 39 in good health. The CDR3 runs from the conserved cysteine through the conserved F or W. D genes are given only for firm matches. Clone size is not always given. Where it is, it says once, few, many or a class for expanded clones.

TRBJ2-7 | TRBV7-6 | TRBD1 | NA | CASSPGQGDYEQYF | TGTGCCAGCAGCCCTGGACAGGGGGACTACGAGCAGTACTTC
TRBJ1-2 | TRBV5-4 | TRBD1 | NA | CASSLTGQGMDGYTF | TGTGCCAGCAGCCTAACGGGACAGGGTATGGATGGCTACACCTTC
TRBJ1-4 | TRBV7-2 | TRBD1 | NA | CASSLYFILGTGDEKLFF | TGTGCCAGCAGCTTATATTTTATTCTTGGGACAGGAGATGAAAAACTGTTTTTT
TRBJ2-3 | TRBV19 | NA | NA | CASRIQVASTDTQYF | TGTGCCAGTAGGATACAGGTGGCTAGCACAGATACGCAGTATTTT
TRBJ1-1 | TRBV6-1 | TRBD1 | NA | CASSQWDRGFTEAFF | TGTGCCAGCTCTCAGTGGGACAGGGGGTTTACTGAAGCTTTCTTT
TRBJ1-5 | TRBV6-6 | NA | NA | CASSHHTGLSNQPQHF | TGTGCCAGCAGTCACCATACAGGATTGAGCAATCAGCCCCAGCATTTT
TRBJ2-3 | TRBV13 | NA | once | CASSWGTTDTQYF | TGTGCCAGCAGCTGGGGGACGACAGATACGCAGTATTTT
TRBJ2-7 | TRBV27 | NA | NA | CASSLMGGGVHEQYF | TGTGCCAGCAGTTTAATGGGAGGGGGTGTCCACGAGCAGTACTTC
TRBJ2-1 | TRBV27 | NA | once | CASSHLADDNEQFF | TGTGCCAGCAGTCATTTAGCGGACGACAATGAGCAGTTCTTC
TRBJ1-1 | TRBV27 | NA | once | CASSHGGTEAFF | TGTGCCAGCAGCCATGGGGGCACTGAAGCTTTCTTT
TRBJ2-3 | TRBV9 | NA | NA | CASSVGGWSTTDTQYF | TGTGCCAGCAGCGTAGGGGGGTGGTCCACCACAGATACGCAGTATTTT
TRBJ1-4 | TRBV6-1 | NA | NA | CASSESIATNEKLFF | TGTGCCAGCAGTGAAAGTATCGCAACTAATGAAAAACTGTTTTTT
TRBJ2-2 | TRBV18 | NA | NA | CASSPSGLTNTGELFF | TGTGCCAGCTCACCCTCGGGACTGACGAACACCGGGGAGCTGTTTTTT
TRBJ1-3 | TRBV11-2 | NA | NA | CASSAGPVPYTIYF | TGTGCCAGCAGCGCGGGACCGGTGCCTTACACCATATATTTT
TRBJ2-7 | TRBV5-1 | TRBD2 | NA | CASSPTPLAYSYEQYF | TGCGCCAGCAGCCCCACCCCACTAGCGTACTCCTACGAGCAGTACTTC
TRBJ1-2 | TRBV5-6 | TRBD1 | NA | CASSSQGANIYGYTF | TGTGCCAGCAGCTCCCAGGGGGCGAATATCTATGGCTACACCTTC
TRBJ2-7 | TRBV28 | NA | NA | CASSLPGTSSYEQYF | TGTGCCAGCAGTTTACCTGGGACAAGCTCCTACGAGCAGTACTTC
TRBJ2-2 | TRBV4-1 | TRBD2 | once | CASSQRFGGTGELFF | TGCGCCAGCAGCCAACGGTTCGGGGGGACCGGGGAGCTGTTTTTT
TRBJ2-7 | TRBV27 | NA | NA | CASSFGRSYEQYF | TGTGCCAGCAGTTTTGGACGGTCCTACGAGCAGTACTTC
TRBJ1-2 | TRBV5-6 | NA | NA | CASTLYWGIAGYTF | TGTGCCAGCACCCTATATTGGGGGATTGCTGGCTACACCTTC
TRBJ2-1 | TRBV6-5 | NA | NA | CASSPTVVGNEQFF | TGTGCCAGCAGTCCTACGGTAGTCGGCAATGAGCAGTTCTTC
TRBJ2-1 | TRBV4-1 | NA | NA | CASSQGVERNNEQFF | TGCGCCAGCAGCCAAGGTGTAGAGAGAAACAATGAGCAGTTCTTC
TRBJ2-2 | TRBV27 | NA | NA | CASSLGTYATGELFF | TGTGCCAGCAGTTTAGGGACTTACGCCACCGGGGAGCTGTTTTTT
TRBJ1-1 | TRBV9 | NA | NA | CASSPGGNTEAFF | TGTGCCAGCAGCCCTGGGGGGAACACTGAAGCTTTCTTT
TRBJ2-5 | TRBV10-2 | NA | NA | CASSEGLLGGETQYF | TGCGCCAGCAGTGAGGGACTACTTGGTGGTGAGACCCAGTACTTC
TRBJ2-3 | TRBV13 | NA | NA | CASSLPFDTQYF | TGTGCCAGCAGCTTACCGTTCGATACGCAGTATTTT
TRBJ2-1 | TRBV28 | NA | NA | CASSTGGAEQFF | TGTGCCAGCAGTACGGGGGGCGCTGAGCAGTTCTTC
TRBJ1-5 | TRBV28 | TRBD1 | NA | CASSTGTGNQPQHF | TGTGCCAGCAGTACCGGGACAGGCAATCAGCCCCAGCATTTT
TRBJ2-7 | TRBV5-5 | NA | NA | CASSLAGLYEQYF | TGTGCCAGCAGCTTGGCGGGCCTCTACGAGCAGTACTTC
TRBJ2-2 | TRBV29-1 | NA | NA | CSVSPAPGADTGELFF | TGCAGCGTTAGTCCTGCCCCGGGGGCCGACACCGGGGAGCTGTTTTTT
TRBJ1-2 | TRBV10-3 | TRBD1 | NA | CAIRPTGAPAGYTF | TGTGCCATCAGGCCGACAGGGGCCCCGGCTGGCTACACCTTC
TRBJ2-1 | TRBV9 | NA | NA | CASSVYGTPGSNEQFF | TGTGCCAGCAGCGTATACGGGACCCCAGGCAGCAATGAGCAGTTCTTC
TRBJ1-5 | TRBV4-1 | NA | NA | CASGRYSNQPQHF | TGCGCCAGCGGACGGTATAGCAATCAGCCCCAGCATTTT
TRBJ2-5 | TRBV7-9 | NA | NA | CASRWEGQGETQYF | TGTGCCAGCAGGTGGGAGGGCCAGGGGGAGACCCAGTACTTC
TRBJ2-7 | TRBV9 | NA | NA | CASSPGTFSYEQYF | TGTGCCAGCAGCCCCGGGACATTCTCCTACGAGCAGTACTTC
TRBJ1-1 | TRBV5-4 | NA | NA | CASSQGLAEAFF | TGTGCCAGCAGCCAAGGGTTGGCTGAAGCTTTCTTT
TRBJ2-2 | TRBV28 | NA | NA | CASSLVPGTGELFF | TGTGCCAGCAGTTTGGTTCCCGGAACCGGGGAGCTGTTTTTT
TRBJ2-5 | TRBV28 | TRBD2 | NA | CASSGSGTSGSQETQYF | TGTGCCAGCAGTGGATCCGGGACTAGCGGGTCTCAAGAGACCCAGTACTTC
TRBJ1-3 | TRBV9 | NA | NA | CASSVNGGLSGNTIYF | TGTGCCAGCAGCGTAAACGGTGGTCTCTCTGGAAACACCATATATTTT
TRBJ2-1 | TRBV7-9 | TRBD1 | NA | CASSPSGGRYNEQFF | TGTGCCAGCAGCCCCTCAGGGGGAAGGTACAATGAGCAGTTCTTC
TRBJ1-5 | TRBV5-6 | NA | NA | CASSFGAGQPQHF | TGTGCCAGCAGCTTTGGGGCTGGGCAGCCCCAGCATTTT
TRBJ2-6 | TRBV15 | NA | NA | CATSRDGNSHVLTF | TGTGCCACCAGCAGAGACGGGAATTCCCACGTCCTGACTTTC
TRBJ1-2 | TRBV13 | NA | NA | CASSLSSHTGYTF | TGTGCCAGCAGTCTGTCGAGTCACACCGGCTACACCTTC
TRBJ1-1 | TRBV6-6 | NA | NA | CASSSTRGLPDEAFF | TGTGCCAGCAGTTCCACCCGGGGACTTCCTGATGAAGCTTTCTTT
TRBJ2-7 | TRBV15 | TRBD1 | NA | CATSISGTAYEQYF | TGTGCCACCAGCATATCCGGGACAGCGTACGAGCAGTACTTC
TRBJ1-2 | TRBV9 | NA | NA | CASSGGVGPELVYGYTF | TGTGCCAGCAGCGGCGGTGTGGGGCCAGAGCTAGTCTATGGCTACACCTTC